Presented here are 20 T cell receptor beta chains from one specimen sequenced in a study of cytomegalovirus exposure and HLA in healthy donors (dated by TCRdb to about 2017). The library was built by means of the immunoSEQ multiplex PCR assay. The multiplex PCR relied on a mix of 60 forward primers for TCR Vbeta segments and 13 reverse primers for TCR Jbeta segments. In TCRdb, the immuneACCESS table is reduced to in-frame sequences with V and J assigned. These tables do not hold every clone; where another copy was compared, an unresolved V gene accounts for under half, and the others remain unexplained. The sample profile shows about 160,000 clones; 70% to 80% of them were found once. The ten largest clones represent under 1.5% of the sample. Input material: PBMCs. Receptor source: a man aged 60 to 69 in good health and CMV-seronegative.

The chain uses TRBV4-2 and TRBJ2-2, with TRBD2 matching 9 bases. Unmatched junction bases numbered 15, after V lost 1 base and J lost 6 bases. The germline V gene has CDR1 LGHNA and CDR2 YNFKEQ. The CDR3 is 19 amino acids. The DNA of the CDR3 is TGTGCCAGCAGCCAAGTGGTCGGCGGGGGGGCCGATCTAGCCGGGGAGCTGTTTTTT. This codes for CASSQVVGGGADLAGELFF.

This chain connects TRBV6-1 to TRBJ1-1; 12 nucleotides align to TRBD1. The CDR3 loop spans 13 amino acids. The germline V gene has CDR1 MNHNS and CDR2 SASEGT. J lost 13 bases, V lost 1 base, and 4 bases had no gene match. This CDR3 is CASSEGGQGAGFF. The CDR3 nucleotides read TGTGCCAGCAGTGAAGGGGGACAGGGGGCTGGTTTCTTT.

The chain carries TRBV28 and TRBJ2-7; 7 nucleotides align to TRBD1. Germline CDR1 and CDR2: MDHEN and SYDVKM. V gave up 5 bases and J gave up 3 bases; unmatched junction bases: 7. The CDR3 extends over 14 amino acids. The CDR3 region has the DNA TGTGCCAGCAGTCAACCGGGACAGAACTACGAGCAGTACTTC. Translating it yields CASSQPGQNYEQYF. The whole variable domain, remainder taken from reference TRBV28 and TRBJ2-7, is DVKVTQSSRYLVKRTGEKVFLECVQDMDHENMFWYRQDPGLGLRLIYFSYDVKMKEKGDIPEGYSVSREKKERFSLILESASTNQTSMYLCASSQPGQNYEQYFGPGTRLTVT.

A single count supports this clone. J is TRBJ2-2 and V is TRBV5-1; 15 nucleotides align to TRBD2. The CDR3 consists of 19 residues. CDR1 SGHRS and CDR2 YFSETQ come from the germline V gene. The V and J ends lost 4 bases and 4 bases, in that order; junction bases with no gene match: 11. CDR3 amino acids: CASSREGLAGGPGTGELFF. The CDR3 DNA reads TGCGCCAGCAGCCGGGAAGGACTAGCGGGAGGGCCGGGCACCGGGGAGCTGTTTTTT. Together with reference TRBV5-1 and TRBJ2-2, the CDR3 gives the full variable domain: KAGVTQTPRYLIKTRGQQVTLSCSPISGHRSVSWYQQTPGQGLQFLFEYFSETQRNKGNFPGRFSGRQFSNSRSEMNVSTLELGDSALYLCASSREGLAGGPGTGELFFGEGSRLTVL.

The V call is TRBV2, the J call TRBJ2-3; 7 positions match TRBD2. The J segment lost 2 bases and the V segment lost 8 bases, leaving 10 bases of the junction unmatched. This CDR3 comprises 15 residues. Germline loops: CDR1 SNHLY, CDR2 FYNNEI. The CDR3 region has the DNA TGTGCCAGCCGGGGTCCGGGAGGCTACACAGATACGCAGTATTTT. It yields the protein CASRGPGGYTDTQYF.

Turning to this clone: Other nucleotide sequences in the sample specify the same CDR3. The chain joins TRBV5-1 to TRBJ2-2; D is perhaps TRBD1 (5 bases). Germline V gene lookup returns CDR1 SGHRS and CDR2 YFSETQ. The CDR3 has 15 residues. V lost 1 base and J 3 bases, leaving 10 bases between the germline ends. The CDR3, as DNA: TGCGCCAGCAGCTTGCAGGGATCGGACACCGGGGAGCTGTTTTTT. Its translation is CASSLQGSDTGELFF.

The V call is TRBV10-3, the J call TRBJ1-3; D possibly corresponds to TRBD1 (6 bases). Per the germline V gene, CDR1 is ENHRY and CDR2 is SYGVKD. The CDR3 spans 15 residues. Trimming removed 2 bases from V and 8 bases from J, with 16 bases in between. CDR3 nucleotides: TGTGCCATCAGTGAGGGCCCTAACAGGGTCGACACCATATATTTT. This encodes CAISEGPNRVDTIYF.

V and J are TRBV30 and TRBJ1-4, with D possibly matching TRBD1 (5 bases). V lost 2 bases to trimming and J lost 7 bases, with 8 bases between them. Germline V gene data show CDR1 as GTSNPN and CDR2 as SVGIG (reference sequence). CDR3 length: 12 amino acids. The CDR3 nucleotides are TGTGCCTGGAGTTCGGGGGGTGAAAAACTGTTTTTT. This sequence encodes CAWSSGGEKLFF.

The rearrangement uses TRBV9 and TRBJ1-3; 7 nucleotides agree with TRBD1. The V gene end was trimmed by 3 bases and the J gene end by 1 base; junction bases not matched to a gene: 7. The germline V gene has CDR1 SGDLS and CDR2 YYNGEE. The CDR3 runs 16 residues. Written as DNA, the CDR3 is TGTGCCAGCAGCGCCAGAGGGGGCGCTTCTGGAAACACCATATATTTT. It translates to CASSARGGASGNTIYF.

There are a few counts of this clone. As DNA, the CDR3 is TGCGCCAGCAGCTTATTAACGATGACAGGGGGCGGCGAGCAGTACTTC. Its translation: CASSLLTMTGGGEQYF. V and J are TRBV5-1 and TRBJ2-5, with 10 bases aligning to TRBD1. With the DNA end fitting TRBJ2-7 better, the J assignment may be wrong. Germline V CDR1 and CDR2: SGHRS, YFSETQ. The CDR3 length is 16 residues.

The chain uses TRBV18 and TRBJ2-1; 8 nucleotides agree with TRBD1. V shed 2 bases and J 2 bases; nucleotides not matched to a gene: 2. The germline CDR1 and CDR2 sequences are KGHSH and LQKENI. The CDR3 is 15 amino acids. The DNA for the CDR3 is TGTGCCAGCTCACCAGGGACAGGAGCCTACAATGAGCAGTTCTTC. Amino acid sequence: CASSPGTGAYNEQFF.

The gene calls are TRBV5-5 and TRBJ2-1, with a tentative D call TRBD2 (5 bases). This CDR3 is 17 amino acids long. Trimming left V 1 base short and J 2 bases short, with 16 bases between. Germline lookup yields CDR1 SGHKS and CDR2 YYEKEE (reference sequence). The CDR3 spells CASSLLAGGQAYNEQFF. CDR3 coding DNA: TGTGCCAGCAGCTTGTTAGCAGGAGGCCAGGCCTACAATGAGCAGTTCTTC.

This chain connects TRBV4-3 to TRBJ2-7; D remains unclear. Germline CDR1 is LGHNA and CDR2 is YSLEER. V was trimmed by 1 base and J by 4 bases, leaving 11 bases between them. CDR3 length: 14 amino acids. CDR3 sequence reads: CASSQGESFYEQYF. The CDR3 coding sequence is TGCGCCAGCAGCCAAGGCGAAAGCTTTTACGAGCAGTACTTC.

The chain combines TRBV6-5 with TRBJ2-6; no reliable D call. Trimming pared 0 bases from V and 3 bases from J, leaving 6 bases between. The CDR3 sequence is 15 residues long. Germline V gene data show CDR1 as MNHEY and CDR2 as SVGAGI. The chain's CDR3 is CASSYSESGANVLTF. The CDR3 coding sequence is TGTGCCAGCAGTTACTCTGAGAGTGGGGCCAACGTCCTGACTTTC.

This chain links TRBV30 with TRBJ2-1, with 10 bases matching TRBD1. J was trimmed by 7 bases and V by 7 bases; bases with no gene match: 7. The CDR3 contains 13 residues. The germline V gene has CDR1 GTSNPN and CDR2 SVGIG (reference sequence). CDR3 loop: CAFDRGRHNEQFF. As DNA, the CDR3 is TGTGCCTTCGACAGGGGGCGTCATAATGAGCAGTTCTTC.

The rearrangement links TRBV4-1 to TRBJ2-5; 11 nucleotides match TRBD2. V shed 0 bases and J 4 bases; nucleotides not matched to a gene: 10. This CDR3 region has 18 residues. Germline V lookup: CDR1 MGHRA, CDR2 YSYEKL. Written as DNA, the CDR3 is TGCGCCAGCAGCCAAGATAGGCTAGCGGGGGGAGGTCGAGAGACCCAGTACTTC. This codes for CASSQDRLAGGGRETQYF.

The chain uses TRBV9 and TRBJ2-2; TRBD2 agrees at 10 bases. The CDR3 is 17 amino acids. V shed 0 bases, J shed 7 bases, and the junction held 9 bases outside the gene matches. Germline V gene data show CDR1 as SGDLS and CDR2 as YYNGEE. The CDR3, as DNA: TGTGCCAGCAGCGTAGCGCCTAGCGGGAGTACGGACGGGGAGCTGTTTTTT. The encoded protein is CASSVAPSGSTDGELFF. The full variable domain, rest sourced from reference TRBV9 and TRBJ2-2, is DSGVTQTPKHLITATGQRVTLRCSPRSGDLSVYWYQQSLDQGLQFLIQYYNGEERAKGNILERFSAQQFPDLHSELNLSSLELGDSALYFCASSVAPSGSTDGELFFGEGSRLTVL.

This clone was picked up a small number of times. The V call is TRBV10-3, the J call TRBJ2-3, with a tentative D call TRBD1 (5 bases). Germline loops: CDR1 ENHRY, CDR2 SYGVKD. The V end was cut by 6 bases, the J end by 2 bases, with 15 bases between. This CDR3 contains 15 residues. The CDR3 reads CAISLGVRATDTQYF. The CDR3 nucleotides read TGTGCCATCAGCTTAGGGGTACGAGCCACAGATACGCAGTATTTT.

The V gene is TRBV18, the J gene TRBJ2-7; 14 nucleotides line up with TRBD2. V dropped 3 bases and J dropped 3; count of bases not matched to a gene: 1. Germline V gene data show CDR1 as KGHSH and CDR2 as LQKENI. This CDR3 has 15 residues. The CDR3 sequence: CASSPGTSGGYEQYF. DNA for the CDR3: TGTGCCAGCTCACCCGGGACTAGCGGGGGCTACGAGCAGTACTTC.

This rearrangement joins TRBV7-8 to TRBJ1-3; 7 bases map to TRBD1. Germline V gene data show CDR1 as SGHVS and CDR2 as FQNEAQ. V lost 8 bases, J lost 8 bases, and 9 bases stayed unmatched. This CDR3 has 13 amino acids. CDR3 loop: CASLAQGEDTIYF. CDR3 DNA sequence: TGTGCCAGCCTGGCGCAGGGGGAGGACACCATATATTTT.